What follows are 14 T cell receptor beta chains derived from one specimen sequenced in a study of cytomegalovirus exposure and HLA in healthy donors. It was with 60 Vbeta and 13 Jbeta primers that the PCR ran. Libraries were prepared by immunoSEQ multiplex PCR; TCRdb keeps only in-frame clonotypes and omits some of them. Of under 150,000 clones listed, more than 60% are singletons. The specimen sequenced was PBMCs. These receptors came from a woman between 45 and 65 years old in good health and CMV-seropositive.

This chain joins TRBV5-1 and TRBJ2-1, with a possible D match to TRBD2 (6 bases). The V end lost 5 bases, the J end lost 0 bases, and 21 bases lay between the germline ends. Germline lookup yields CDR1 SGHRS and CDR2 YFSETQ. This CDR3 has 18 amino acids. The CDR3 coding sequence is TGCGCCAGCAGAAGGGACCGTGAGCGGGCTAGCTCCTACAATGAGCAGTTCTTC. Its translation is CASRRDRERASSYNEQFF.

The chain combines TRBV4-2 with TRBJ2-3; 8 bases line up with TRBD2. Unmatched junction bases numbered 13, after V lost 0 bases and J lost 2 bases. CDR1 is LGHNA, CDR2 YNFKEQ, per germline. The CDR3 is made up of 19 amino acids. The CDR3 bases are TGTGCCAGCAGCCAAGAAGAGAGTCTCGGCGGGAGGTTCACAGATACGCAGTATTTT. Translated, it gives CASSQEESLGGRFTDTQYF.

CDR3: CASSNTGEQYF. DNA of the CDR3: TGTGCCAGCAGTAATACAGGAGAGCAGTACTTC. The gene calls are TRBV6-1 and TRBJ2-7, with D perhaps TRBD1 (5 bases). The CDR3 runs to 11 residues. Per germline, CDR1 MNHNS and CDR2 SASEGT. V lost 5 bases and J 7 bases, leaving 9 bases between the germline ends.

The chain uses TRBV25-1 and TRBJ2-3; D might be TRBD2 (7 bases). The germline V and J ends were trimmed by 6 bases and 4 bases, with 17 bases remaining between them. Germline V gene lookup returns CDR1 MGHDK and CDR2 SYGVNS. The CDR3 length is 15 residues. The CDR3 reads CASRPGGIFPDTQYF. Written as DNA, the CDR3 is TGTGCCAGCAGACCGGGGGGCATCTTTCCAGATACGCAGTATTTT.

The chain employs TRBV21-1 and TRBJ1-2; the table names TRBD1, a call not compared with the DNA. TRBV21-1 is annotated as a pseudogene. The CDR3 covers 15 residues. Here the CDR3 DNA reads TGTGCCAATCCCCGGGACAGGGATGGTAACTATGGCTACACCTTC. As protein: CANPRDRDGNYGYTF.

This clone has more than one count but fewer than ten. The chain carries TRBV2 and TRBJ1-1; D is possibly TRBD1 (5 bases). V gave up 7 bases and J gave up 1 base, with 10 bases separating them. The CDR3 totals 13 residues. Germline V gene sequence: CDR1 SNHLY, CDR2 FYNNEI. This CDR3 is CASTLDRNTEAFF. The DNA of the CDR3 is TGTGCCAGCACTCTCGACAGGAACACTGAAGCTTTCTTT.

This clone occurred a few times. This chain uses TRBV25-1 with TRBJ2-6; possible D gene TRBD1, 6 bases. Germline CDR1 reads MGHDK; CDR2 reads SYGVNS. The CDR3 has 17 residues. V lost 0 bases and J 0 bases, leaving 9 bases between the germline ends. The CDR3 DNA reads TGTGCCAGCAGTGAATATGGGACATACTCTGGGGCCAACGTCCTGACTTTC. Protein product: CASSEYGTYSGANVLTF.

This chain connects TRBV4-1 to TRBJ1-4; 8 bases align to TRBD1. This CDR3 spans 15 amino acids. After removal of 0 bases from V and 7 bases from J, the junction contained 4 bases not matched to a gene. The germline V gene encodes CDR1 MGHRA and CDR2 YSYEKL. CDR3 DNA sequence: TGCGCCAGCAGCCAAGATCCAGGGGGCGTTGAAAAACTGTTTTTT. Its protein is CASSQDPGGVEKLFF.

In this sample, this clone turned up a few times. The V gene is TRBV5-1, the J gene TRBJ1-4; D might be TRBD1 (5 bases). The CDR3 has 15 amino acids. Trimming shortened V by 5 bases and J by 3 bases, and 14 bases separated the two germline ends. Per the germline V gene, CDR1 is SGHRS and CDR2 is YFSETQ. The CDR3 loop reads CASRTRGGANEKLFF. The DNA of the CDR3 is TGCGCCAGCAGAACCCGGGGGGGGGCTAATGAAAAACTGTTTTTT. Variable domain in full (rest from reference TRBV5-1 and TRBJ1-4): KAGVTQTPRYLIKTRGQQVTLSCSPISGHRSVSWYQQTPGQGLQFLFEYFSETQRNKGNFPGRFSGRQFSNSRSEMNVSTLELGDSALYLCASRTRGGANEKLFFGSGTQLSVL.

The chain couples TRBV5-1 to TRBJ2-7; 7 positions match TRBD1. The V and J ends lost 3 bases and 2 bases, in that order; junction bases with no gene match: 5. The CDR3 is 14 amino acids. The germline CDR1 and CDR2 sequences are SGHRS and YFSETQ. The CDR3 DNA reads as TGCGCCAGCAGCTCGACAGGGATAACCTACGAGCAGTACTTC. This sequence encodes CASSSTGITYEQYF.

The chain joins TRBV15 to TRBJ1-5, with D possibly matching TRBD1 (5 bases). The CDR3 length is 14 residues. Germline V lookup: CDR1 LNHNV, CDR2 YYDKDF (reference sequence). The V end lost 3 bases, the J end lost 5 bases, and 11 bases lay between the germline ends. Here the CDR3 reads CATSREDSYQPQHF. In DNA, the CDR3 is TGTGCCACCAGCAGGGAAGACAGCTATCAGCCCCAGCATTTT.

The chain carries TRBV5-1 and TRBJ1-1, with 9 bases matching TRBD1. The germline gives CDR1 SGHRS, CDR2 YFSETQ. The CDR3 covers 12 residues. Trimming removed 5 bases from V and 6 bases from J; junction bases left unmatched: 2. The CDR3 DNA reads TGCGCCAGCAGTAGGACAGGGGCTGAAGCTTTCTTT. Its translation: CASSRTGAEAFF.

This chain links TRBV9 with TRBJ1-3; D may be TRBD1 (5 bases). CDR1 SGDLS and CDR2 YYNGEE come from the germline V gene. This CDR3 contains 19 residues. V lost 2 bases to trimming and J lost 0 bases, with 21 bases between them. CDR3 in DNA: TGTGCCAGCAGCGTGGAGCCCCCACAGGACGGTCGCTCTGGAAACACCATATATTTT. Translation: CASSVEPPQDGRSGNTIYF.

The sample holds a few counts of this clone. The chain couples TRBV7-2 to TRBJ2-3; no firm D call. The CDR3 extends over 16 amino acids. Deletions cut 3 bases from V and 1 base from J, with 14 bases between. Germline-derived CDR1 and CDR2 are SGHTA and FQGNSA. CDR3 protein: CASSFTVQARTDTQYF. The CDR3 nucleotides read TGTGCCAGCAGCTTTACGGTTCAGGCCCGCACAGATACGCAGTATTTT.